Sequencing of this T cell receptor beta chain was carried out in a study of cytomegalovirus exposure and HLA in healthy donors. At the time of sampling, donors were nominally healthy, though unrecorded immune exposures were likely. Study-wide findings and caveats: With further analysis later on, most CMV-associated TCR beta chains appeared HLA-restricted. As confirmed in vitro, three CMV-associated chains were specific for CMV antigens.

This clone has only one observation. The antigen is unknown. 13 Jbeta primers and 60 Vbeta primers were used for the PCR. Clones were sequenced by immunoSEQ multiplex PCR, and TCRdb holds only the in-frame ones, with some missing. This repertoire shows some 110,000 clones, about 81% found once; its top ten account for under 1.5%. In germline, CDR1 is MNHEY, CDR2 SMNVEV (reference sequence). V lost 7 bases to trimming and J lost 2 bases; unmatched junction nucleotides: 5. The CDR3 contains 14 residues. The V gene is TRBV27, the J gene TRBJ1-5; 7 bases map to TRBD1. The clonotype originates from a man aged 30 to 45 in good health and CMV-seronegative. The sequenced sample consisted of PBMCs. In DNA, the CDR3 is TGTGCCAGCATAGCCGGACAGGGCAATCAGCCCCAGCATTTT. Translation gives CASIAGQGNQPQHF.